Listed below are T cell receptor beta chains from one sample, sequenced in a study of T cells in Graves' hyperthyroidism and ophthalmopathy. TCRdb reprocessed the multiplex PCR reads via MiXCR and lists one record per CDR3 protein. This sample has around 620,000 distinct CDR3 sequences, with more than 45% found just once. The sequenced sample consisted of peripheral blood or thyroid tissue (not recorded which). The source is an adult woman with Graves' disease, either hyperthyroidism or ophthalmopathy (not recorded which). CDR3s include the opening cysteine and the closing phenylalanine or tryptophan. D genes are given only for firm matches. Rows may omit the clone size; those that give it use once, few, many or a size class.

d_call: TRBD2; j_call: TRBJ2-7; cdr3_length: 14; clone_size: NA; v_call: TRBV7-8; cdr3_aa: CASSPRERGPEQYF; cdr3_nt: TGTGCCAGCAGCCCTCGGGAGCGGGGCCCCGAGCAGTACTTC
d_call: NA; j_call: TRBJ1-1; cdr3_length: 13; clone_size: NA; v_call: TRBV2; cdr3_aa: CASSGRWDIEAFF; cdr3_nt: TGTGCCAGCAGTGGCAGGTGGGACATTGAAGCTTTCTTT
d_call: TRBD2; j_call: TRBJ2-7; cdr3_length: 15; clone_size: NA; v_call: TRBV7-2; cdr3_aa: CVSSRGLADDYEQYF; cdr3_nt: TGCGTCAGCAGCCGCGGACTAGCGGACGACTACGAGCAGTACTTC
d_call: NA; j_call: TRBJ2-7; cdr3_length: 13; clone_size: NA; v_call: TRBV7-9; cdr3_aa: CASRAPNTGELYF; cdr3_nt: TGTGCCAGCAGGGCACCGAACACCGGGGAGCTGTACTTC
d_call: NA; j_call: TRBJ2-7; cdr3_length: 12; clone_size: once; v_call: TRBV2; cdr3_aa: CASSPVLGEQYF; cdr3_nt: TGTGCCAGCTCACCTGTCTTAGGCGAGCAGTACTTC
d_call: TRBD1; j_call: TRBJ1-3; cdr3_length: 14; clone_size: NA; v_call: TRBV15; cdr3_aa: CATSRETGFNTIYF; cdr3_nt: TGTGCCACCAGCAGAGAGACAGGGTTCAACACCATATATTTT
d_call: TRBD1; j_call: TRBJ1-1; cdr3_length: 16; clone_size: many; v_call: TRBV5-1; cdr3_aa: CASSTGQAYMNTEAFF; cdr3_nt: TGCGCCAGCAGTACCGGACAGGCCTACATGAACACTGAAGCTTTCTTT
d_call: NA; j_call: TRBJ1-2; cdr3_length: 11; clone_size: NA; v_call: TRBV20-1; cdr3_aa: CSARVSGGYTF; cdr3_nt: TGCAGTGCTAGAGTTAGTGGTGGCTACACCTTC
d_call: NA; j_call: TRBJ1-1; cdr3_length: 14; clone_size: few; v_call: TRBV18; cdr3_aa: CASSPGSGNTEAFF; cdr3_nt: TGTGCCAGCTCACCAGGGTCCGGGAACACTGAAGCTTTCTTT
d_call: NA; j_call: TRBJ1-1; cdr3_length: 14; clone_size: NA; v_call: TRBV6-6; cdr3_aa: CASYYEEANTEAFF; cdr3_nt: TGTGCCAGCTATTACGAGGAAGCGAACACTGAAGCTTTCTTT
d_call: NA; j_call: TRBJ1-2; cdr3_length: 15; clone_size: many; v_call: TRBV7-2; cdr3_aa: CASSLVEGNGYGYTF; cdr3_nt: TGTGCCAGCAGCTTAGTGGAGGGTAATGGCTATGGCTACACCTTC
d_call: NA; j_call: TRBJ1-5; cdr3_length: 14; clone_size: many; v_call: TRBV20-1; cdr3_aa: CSAPGGGTRQPQHF; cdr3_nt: TGCAGTGCTCCCGGCGGGGGGACACGGCAGCCCCAGCATTTT
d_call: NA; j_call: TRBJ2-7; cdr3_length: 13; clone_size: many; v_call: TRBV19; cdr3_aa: CASSTSGAYEQYF; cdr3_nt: TGTGCCAGTAGTACCTCCGGGGCCTACGAGCAGTACTTC
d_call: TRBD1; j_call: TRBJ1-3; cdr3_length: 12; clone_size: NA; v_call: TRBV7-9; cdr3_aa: CASSRQGNTIYF; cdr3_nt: TGTGCCAGCAGTCGACAGGGGAACACCATATATTTT
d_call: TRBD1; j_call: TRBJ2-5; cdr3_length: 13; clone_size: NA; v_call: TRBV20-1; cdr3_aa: CSAPEGQGETQYF; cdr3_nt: TGCAGTGCCCCCGAGGGACAGGGGGAGACCCAGTACTTC
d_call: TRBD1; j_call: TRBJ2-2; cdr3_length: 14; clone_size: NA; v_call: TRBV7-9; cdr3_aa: CASSPDRDGGELFF; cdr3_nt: TGTGCCAGCAGCCCGGACAGGGATGGCGGGGAGCTGTTTTTT
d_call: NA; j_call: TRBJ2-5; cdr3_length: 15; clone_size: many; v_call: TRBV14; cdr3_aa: CASSQGHGYQETQYF; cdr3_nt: TGTGCCAGCAGCCAGGGTCACGGGTACCAAGAGACCCAGTACTTC
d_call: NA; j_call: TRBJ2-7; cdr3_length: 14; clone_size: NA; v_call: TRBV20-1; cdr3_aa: CSARGQRSAYEQYF; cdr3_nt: TGCAGTGCTAGGGGGCAGCGTTCCGCCTACGAGCAGTACTTC
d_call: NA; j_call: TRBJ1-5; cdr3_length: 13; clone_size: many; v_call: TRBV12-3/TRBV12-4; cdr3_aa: CASSFNSNQPQHF; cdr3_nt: TGTGCCAGCAGTTTCAATAGCAATCAGCCCCAGCATTTT
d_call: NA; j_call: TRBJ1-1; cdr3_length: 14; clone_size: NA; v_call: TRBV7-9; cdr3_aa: CASSLSTGGSEAFF; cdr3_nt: TGTGCCAGCAGCCTATCTACGGGCGGATCTGAAGCTTTCTTT
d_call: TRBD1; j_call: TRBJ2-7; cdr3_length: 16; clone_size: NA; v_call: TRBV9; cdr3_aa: CASSALGQGRTYEQYF; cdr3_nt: TGTGCCAGCAGCGCCCTGGGACAGGGTCGTACCTACGAGCAGTACTTC
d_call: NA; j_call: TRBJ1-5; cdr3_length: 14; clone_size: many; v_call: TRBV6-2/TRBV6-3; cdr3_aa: CASRGGRTDQPQHF; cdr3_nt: TGTGCCAGCAGGGGCGGAAGGACAGATCAGCCCCAGCATTTT
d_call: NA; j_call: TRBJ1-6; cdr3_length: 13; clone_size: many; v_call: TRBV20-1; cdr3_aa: CSAGLLYNSPLHF; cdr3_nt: TGCAGTGCAGGACTGCTGTATAATTCACCCCTCCACTTT
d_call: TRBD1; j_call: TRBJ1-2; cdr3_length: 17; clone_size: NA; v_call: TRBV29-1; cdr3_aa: CSVVIKDRGSLGYGYTF; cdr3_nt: TGCAGCGTTGTAATAAAGGACAGGGGGAGTCTAGGCTATGGCTACACCTTC
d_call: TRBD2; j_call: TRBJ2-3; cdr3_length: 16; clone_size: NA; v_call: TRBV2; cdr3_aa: CASTRATSGEVDTQYF; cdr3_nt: TGTGCCAGCACCCGCGCGACTAGCGGGGAAGTAGATACGCAGTATTTT
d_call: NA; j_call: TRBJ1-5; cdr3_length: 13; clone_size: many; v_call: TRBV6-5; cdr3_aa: CASSPVSNQPQHF; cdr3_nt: TGTGCCAGCAGTCCGGTTAGCAATCAGCCCCAGCATTTT
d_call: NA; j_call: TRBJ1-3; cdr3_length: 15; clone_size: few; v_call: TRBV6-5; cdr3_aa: CASRPPGPWGDTIYF; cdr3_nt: TGTGCCAGCAGACCTCCGGGCCCCTGGGGAGACACCATATATTTT
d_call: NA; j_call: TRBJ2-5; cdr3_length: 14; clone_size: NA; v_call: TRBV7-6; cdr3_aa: CASSFRRDSEIQYF; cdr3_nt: TGTGCCAGCAGCTTTCGGCGGGACTCCGAGATCCAGTACTTC
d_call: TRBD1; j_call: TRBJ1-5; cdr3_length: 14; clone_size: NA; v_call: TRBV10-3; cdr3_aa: CAISDGTGGEPQHF; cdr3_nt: TGTGCCATCAGTGATGGGACAGGAGGGGAGCCCCAGCATTTT
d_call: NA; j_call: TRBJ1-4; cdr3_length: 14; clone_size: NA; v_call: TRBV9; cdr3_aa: CASSVVGLDEKLFF; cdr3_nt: TGTGCAAGCAGCGTAGTAGGGCTGGATGAAAAACTGTTTTTT
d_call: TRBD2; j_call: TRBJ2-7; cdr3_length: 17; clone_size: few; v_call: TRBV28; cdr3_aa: CASGRDRLAGLLNEQYF; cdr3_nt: TGTGCCAGTGGGAGGGACAGACTAGCGGGACTCCTAAACGAGCAGTACTTC
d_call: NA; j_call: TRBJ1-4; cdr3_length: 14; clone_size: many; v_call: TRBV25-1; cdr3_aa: CASSEWNPAEKLFF; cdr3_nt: TGTGCCAGCAGTGAATGGAACCCGGCGGAAAAACTGTTTTTT
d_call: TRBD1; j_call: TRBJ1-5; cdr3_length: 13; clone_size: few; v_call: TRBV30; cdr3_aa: CAWGQGGNQPQHF; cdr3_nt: TGTGCCTGGGGACAGGGGGGCAATCAGCCCCAGCATTTT
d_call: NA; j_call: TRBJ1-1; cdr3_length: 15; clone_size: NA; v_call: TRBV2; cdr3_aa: CASSTPQGSNTEAFF; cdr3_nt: TGTGCCAGCAGTACTCCACAGGGCTCGAACACTGAAGCTTTCTTT
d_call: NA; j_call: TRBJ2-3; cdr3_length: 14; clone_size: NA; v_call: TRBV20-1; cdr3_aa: CSAGTSGSTDTQYF; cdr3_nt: TGCAGTGCCGGAACCAGCGGGAGCACAGATACGCAGTATTTT
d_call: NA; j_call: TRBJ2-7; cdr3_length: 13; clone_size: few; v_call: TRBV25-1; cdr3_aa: CASSEPPGDEQYF; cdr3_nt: TGTGCCAGCAGTGAACCCCCAGGGGACGAGCAGTACTTC
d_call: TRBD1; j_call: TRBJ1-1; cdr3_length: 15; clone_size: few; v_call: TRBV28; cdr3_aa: CASSLVRGSDTEAFF; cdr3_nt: TGTGCCAGCAGTTTGGTCAGGGGGTCGGACACTGAAGCTTTCTTT
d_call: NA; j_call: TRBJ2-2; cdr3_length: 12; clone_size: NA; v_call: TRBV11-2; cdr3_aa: CASSLVGTEQFF; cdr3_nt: TGTGCCAGCAGCTTAGTGGGGACCGAGCAGTTTTTT
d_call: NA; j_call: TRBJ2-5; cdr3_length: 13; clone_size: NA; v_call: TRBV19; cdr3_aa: CASSIPTNQPQYF; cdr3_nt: TGTGCCAGTAGTATCCCCACAAATCAGCCCCAGTACTTC
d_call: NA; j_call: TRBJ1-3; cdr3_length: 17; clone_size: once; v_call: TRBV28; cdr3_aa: CASSPLSTGTEGNTIYF; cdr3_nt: TGTGCCAGCAGTCCCCTGTCAACAGGGACGGAGGGAAACACCATATATTTT
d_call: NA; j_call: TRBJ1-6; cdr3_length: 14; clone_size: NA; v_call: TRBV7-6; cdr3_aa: CASSFSALDSPLHF; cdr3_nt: TGTGCCAGCAGCTTTTCCGCCCTCGATTCACCCCTCCACTTT
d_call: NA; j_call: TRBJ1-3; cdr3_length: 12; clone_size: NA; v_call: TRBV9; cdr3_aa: CASSAGGNTVYF; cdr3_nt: TGTGCCAGCAGCGCCGGGGGGAACACCGTATATTTT
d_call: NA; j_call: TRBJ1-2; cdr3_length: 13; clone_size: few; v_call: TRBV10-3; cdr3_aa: CAISARTADGYTF; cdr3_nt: TGTGCCATCAGTGCTAGGACAGCCGATGGCTACACCTTC